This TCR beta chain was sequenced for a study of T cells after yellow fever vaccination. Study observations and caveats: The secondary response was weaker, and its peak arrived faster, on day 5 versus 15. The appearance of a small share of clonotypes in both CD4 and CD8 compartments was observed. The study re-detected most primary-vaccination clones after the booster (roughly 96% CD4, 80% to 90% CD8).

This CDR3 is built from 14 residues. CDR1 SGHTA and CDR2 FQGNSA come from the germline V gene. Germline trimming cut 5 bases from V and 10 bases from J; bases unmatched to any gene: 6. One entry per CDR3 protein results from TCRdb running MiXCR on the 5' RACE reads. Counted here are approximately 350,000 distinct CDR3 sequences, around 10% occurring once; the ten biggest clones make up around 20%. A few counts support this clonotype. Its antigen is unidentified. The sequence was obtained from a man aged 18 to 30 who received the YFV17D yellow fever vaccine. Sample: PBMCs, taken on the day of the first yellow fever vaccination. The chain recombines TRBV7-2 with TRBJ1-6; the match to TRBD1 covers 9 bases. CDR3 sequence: CASSTGQGRSPLHF. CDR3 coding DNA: TGTGCCAGCAGCACGGGACAGGGCCGATCACCCCTCCACTTT.